This TCR beta chain was captured in a study of cytomegalovirus exposure and HLA in healthy donors. Study at large: HLA-typed donors were the source of around 77 million unique TCRs held in an early data release. Study-level points and caveats: When analyzed later, a missense DCLRE1C variant was found to be linked to TCR beta V- and J-gene trimming. Among the most significant clusters, several appeared linked to common viral pathogens in a later analysis. Three CMV-associated chains proved CMV antigen-specific in vitro.

With respect to this clone: Its cognate antigen is unknown.

This PCR relied on a set of 60 Vbeta primers and 13 Jbeta primers. Produced via immunoSEQ multiplex PCR; TCRdb's table is partial and in-frame only. The listing records some 160,000 clones. The receptor was derived from a man in his thirties or forties in good health and CMV-seronegative. Input material: PBMCs.

In DNA form, the CDR3 reads TGCGCCAGCAGCCAAGCTTACTTGCGGAGGGACACCGGGGAGCTGTTTTTT. It encodes CASSQAYLRRDTGELFF. The V gene is TRBV4-3, the J gene TRBJ2-2, with D maybe TRBD2 (6 bases). This CDR3 is built from 17 residues. Trimming shortened V by 1 base and J by 3 bases, and 15 bases separated the two germline ends. Germline CDR1 and CDR2: LGHNA and YSLEER.